The clone carrying this TCR beta chain showed up just once. Authors' methods: Amplification with reference gene primers provided the estimates of nucleated cell counts. Method: immunoSEQ multiplex PCR; TCRdb's copy keeps in-frame clones and lacks some. The DNA was the basis for D and trimming; V, J and clone size are from that table. The data contain about 140,000 clones, 70% to 85% of them seen just once; the ten biggest clones take up around 1.6%. Within the 2 weeks before study entry, each person in the exposed group met a COVID-19 case. This record comes from a study of blood T cell repertoires in COVID-19. Study as a whole: Samples of COVID-19 (acute and convalescent) were obtained from the United States, Italy and Spain. PBMCs, B-cell-depleted T cells, or T cells provided the cDNA or gDNA that made up the material.

Germline V lookup: CDR1 KGHSH, CDR2 LQKENI. Germline trimming cut 6 bases from V and 7 bases from J; bases unmatched to any gene: 11. There are 16 residues in the CDR3. The sequence was obtained from a woman in her late teens or twenties who had been exposed to COVID-19. V and J are TRBV18 and TRBJ2-5; 13 positions match TRBD2. Sequenced sample: PBMCs or T cells enriched from blood (not recorded which). CDR3 protein: CASSEPGLAGRGTQYF. The CDR3 nucleotides read TGTGCCAGCTCGGAGCCGGGACTAGCGGGGCGTGGGACCCAGTACTTC.